This T cell receptor (beta chain) was recovered during a study of beta chain features in type 1 diabetes. General study findings and limits: Patients with Type 1 diabetes showed moderately but significantly shorter TCRB CDR3s in all four CD4+ subsets.

Reverse transcription of all isolated RNA meant that expressed TCRB transcripts were sequenced. Data came from immunoSEQ multiplex PCR; TCRdb stores just in-frame clones and leaves some out. The sample includes roughly 40,000 clones, approximately 50% seen only once; the top ten take 0.72%. This clone was seen only a few times. What it binds is unknown. The germline gives CDR1 SGHRS, CDR2 YFSETQ. V was clipped by 5 bases and J by 0 bases, with 12 bases between them. The CDR3 has 15 residues. The genes are TRBV5-1 and TRBJ1-3, with D possibly matching TRBD1 (6 bases). Sequencing was carried out using central memory CD4+ T cells from blood. The clonotype originates from a woman aged 18 to 35 in good health. The CDR3 sequence: CASSQDSRSGNTIYF. CDR3 bases: TGCGCCAGCAGTCAGGACAGCCGCTCTGGAAACACCATATATTTT.